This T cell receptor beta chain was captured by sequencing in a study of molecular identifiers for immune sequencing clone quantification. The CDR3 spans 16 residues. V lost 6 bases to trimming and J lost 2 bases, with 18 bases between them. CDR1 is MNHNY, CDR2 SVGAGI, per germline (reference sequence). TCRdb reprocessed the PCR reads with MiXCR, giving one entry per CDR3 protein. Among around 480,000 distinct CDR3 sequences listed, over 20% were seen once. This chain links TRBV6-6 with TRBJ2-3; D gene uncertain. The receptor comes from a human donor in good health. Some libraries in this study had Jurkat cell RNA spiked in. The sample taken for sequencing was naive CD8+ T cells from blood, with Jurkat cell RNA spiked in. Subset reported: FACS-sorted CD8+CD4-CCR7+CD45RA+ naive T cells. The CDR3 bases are TGTGCCAGCAGCCAGGCGGCGGCACCGAACACAGATACGCAGTATTTT. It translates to CASSQAAAPNTDTQYF.